Described below is a single T cell receptor (beta chain) sequence and its context. The data derive from a study of blood T cell repertoires in COVID-19. How the authors handled the data: Nucleated cell number was recorded as an estimate derived from reference gene primer amplification. The method was immunoSEQ multiplex PCR; TCRdb's version includes in-frame clones alone and lacks a portion of them. The V and J calls and clone size were taken over from that table, and D and trimming were inferred from the DNA. The sample has fewer than 500,000 clones, roughly 80% seen once. Germline-derived CDR1 and CDR2 are MNHEY and SMNVEV (reference sequence). The germline V and J ends were trimmed by 3 bases and 5 bases, with 11 bases remaining between them. The CDR3 consists of 14 residues.

The V gene is TRBV27, the J gene TRBJ1-5; possible D gene TRBD1, 6 bases. Sample: peripheral blood. This receptor was obtained from a human donor with acute or convalescent COVID-19. The donor label of this sample is uncertain. Here the CDR3 reads CASSFGQLDQPQHF. CDR3 nucleotide sequence: TGTGCCAGCAGTTTTGGACAGTTAGATCAGCCCCAGCATTTT.